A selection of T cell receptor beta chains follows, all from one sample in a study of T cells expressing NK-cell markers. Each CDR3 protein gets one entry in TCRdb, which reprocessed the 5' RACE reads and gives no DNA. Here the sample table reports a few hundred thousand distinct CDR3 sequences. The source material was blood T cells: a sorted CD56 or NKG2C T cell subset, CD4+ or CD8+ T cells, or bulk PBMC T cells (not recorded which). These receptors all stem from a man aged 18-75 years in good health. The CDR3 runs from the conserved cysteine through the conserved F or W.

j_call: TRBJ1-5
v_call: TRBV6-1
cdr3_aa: CASSPGTEYPPQHF

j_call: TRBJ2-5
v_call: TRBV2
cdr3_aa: CASSQTGIGETQYF

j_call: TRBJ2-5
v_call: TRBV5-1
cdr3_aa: CASTTGGSLQETQYF

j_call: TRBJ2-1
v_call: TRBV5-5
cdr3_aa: CASSVRLAGGGYNEQFF

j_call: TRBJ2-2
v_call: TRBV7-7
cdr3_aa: CASSPSGTVDTGELFF

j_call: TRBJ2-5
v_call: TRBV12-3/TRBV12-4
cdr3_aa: CASSPRTGGGWETQYF

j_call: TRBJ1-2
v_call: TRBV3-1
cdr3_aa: CASSHSRYGYTF

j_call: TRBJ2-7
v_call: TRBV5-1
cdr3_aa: CASGGQGSISEQYF

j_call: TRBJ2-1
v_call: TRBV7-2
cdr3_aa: CASSPGLGRNEQFF

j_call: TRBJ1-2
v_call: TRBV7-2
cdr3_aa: CASTLDPIPTNYGYTF

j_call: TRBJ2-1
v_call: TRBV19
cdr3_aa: CASSIARGTPYNEQFF

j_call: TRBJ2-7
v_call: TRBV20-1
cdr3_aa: CSARFGWGEQYF

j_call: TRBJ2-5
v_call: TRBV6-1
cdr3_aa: CASSKRTSYQETQYF

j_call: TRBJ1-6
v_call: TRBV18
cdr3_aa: CASSSGLGDTLHF

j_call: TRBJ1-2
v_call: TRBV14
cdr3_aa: CASSQDSGNYGYTF

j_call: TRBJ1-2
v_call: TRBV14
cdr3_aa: CASSPRSDSWGYGYTF

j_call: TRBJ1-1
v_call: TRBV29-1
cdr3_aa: CSVVRDRAWLRTEAFF

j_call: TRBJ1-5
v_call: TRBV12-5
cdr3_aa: CASGLVRLGGGNQPQHF

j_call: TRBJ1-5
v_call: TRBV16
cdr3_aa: CASSLQENQPQHF

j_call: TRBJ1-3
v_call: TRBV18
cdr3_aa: CASSPGAGSGNTIYF

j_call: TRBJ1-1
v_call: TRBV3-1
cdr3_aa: CASSQMGQGGTEAFF

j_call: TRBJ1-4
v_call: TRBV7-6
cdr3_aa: CASSSSLVGPNEKLFF

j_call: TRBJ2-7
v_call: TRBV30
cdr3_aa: CAWSVRRDYEQYF

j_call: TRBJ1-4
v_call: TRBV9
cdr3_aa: CASSVGTTNEKLFF

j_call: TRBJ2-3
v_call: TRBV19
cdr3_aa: CASSIVSDSTDTQYF

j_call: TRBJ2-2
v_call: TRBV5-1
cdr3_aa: CASSLGALSVLGGELFF

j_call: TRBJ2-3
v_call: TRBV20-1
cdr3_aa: CSARGGIPRADTQYF

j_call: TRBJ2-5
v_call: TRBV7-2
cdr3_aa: CASSTGSGGLETQYF

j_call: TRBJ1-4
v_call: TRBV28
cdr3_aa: CASSSIGTGGREKLFF

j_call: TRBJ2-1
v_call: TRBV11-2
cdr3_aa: CASSLGPGRGPVFF

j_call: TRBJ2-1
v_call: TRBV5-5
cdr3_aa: CASSLVRGKSYNEQFF